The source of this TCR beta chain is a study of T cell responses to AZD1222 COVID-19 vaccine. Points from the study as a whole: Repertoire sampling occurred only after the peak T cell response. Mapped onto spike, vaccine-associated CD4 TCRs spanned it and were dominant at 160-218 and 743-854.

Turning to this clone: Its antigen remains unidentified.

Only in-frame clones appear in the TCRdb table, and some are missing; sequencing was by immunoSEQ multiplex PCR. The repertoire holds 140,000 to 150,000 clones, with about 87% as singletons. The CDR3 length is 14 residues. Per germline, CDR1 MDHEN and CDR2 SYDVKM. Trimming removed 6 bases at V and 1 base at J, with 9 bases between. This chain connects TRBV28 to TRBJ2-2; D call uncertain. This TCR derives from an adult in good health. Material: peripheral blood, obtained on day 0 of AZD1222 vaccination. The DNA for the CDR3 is TGTGCCAGCAGGGGTAGTCTGAACACCGGGGAGCTGTTTTTT. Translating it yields CASRGSLNTGELFF.